A selection of T cell receptor beta chains follows, all from one sample in a study of low-dose radiotherapy and immunotherapy resistance in tumors. TCRdb reanalysed the reads using MiXCR and keeps one entry per CDR3 protein. The data show approximately 90,000 distinct CDR3 sequences, roughly a sixth seen once. The sample was PBMCs, taken before treatment. Receptors originate from a male donor with prostate cancer. CDR3s include the opening cysteine and the closing phenylalanine or tryptophan. A D gene is named only where the DNA matches it firmly. Part of the rows lack a size; the others show once, few, many or a class for expanded clones.

size | length | J | V | D | CDR3 | DNA
many | 12 | TRBJ2-5 | TRBV10-3 | . | CAISDGQETQYF | TGTGCCATCAGTGACGGCCAAGAGACCCAGTACTTC
few | 14 | TRBJ1-1 | TRBV18 | . | CASSPLVADTEAFF | TGTGCCAGCTCACCACTGGTTGCCGACACTGAAGCTTTCTTT
many | 13 | TRBJ1-1 | TRBV3-1 | . | CASSQDHRAEAFF | TGTGCCAGCAGCCAAGACCACAGGGCTGAAGCTTTCTTT
many | 13 | TRBJ2-1 | TRBV14 | TRBD2 | CASSQEDGGEQFF | TGTGCCAGCAGCCAAGAGGACGGGGGGGAGCAGTTCTTC
many | 13 | TRBJ2-5 | TRBV18 | . | CASSPVGEETQYF | TGTGCCAGCTCACCAGTTGGGGAAGAGACCCAGTACTTC
many | 13 | TRBJ1-2 | TRBV10-3 | TRBD1 | CAIRGQGDYGYTF | TGTGCCATCAGGGGACAGGGGGACTATGGCTACACCTTC
many | 13 | TRBJ2-7 | TRBV2 | . | CASTQPDSYEQYF | TGTGCCAGCACCCAGCCGGACTCCTACGAGCAGTACTTC
many | 15 | TRBJ1-6 | TRBV13 | . | CASSLGPQGNSPLHF | TGTGCCAGCAGCTTAGGCCCTCAGGGGAACTCACCCCTCCACTTT
many | 15 | TRBJ2-3 | TRBV6-2/TRBV6-3 | TRBD2 | CASRPSGVLTDTQYF | TGTGCCAGCAGGCCAAGCGGGGTTCTCACAGATACGCAGTATTTT
. | 16 | TRBJ2-3 | TRBV18 | TRBD2 | CASSPVAGGVTDTQYF | TGTGCCAGCTCACCAGTAGCGGGGGGGGTCACAGATACGCAGTATTTT
many | 14 | TRBJ1-1 | TRBV7-8 | TRBD1 | CASSSGTGETEAFF | TGTGCCAGCAGCTCGGGGACAGGAGAAACTGAAGCTTTCTTT
many | 11 | TRBJ2-1 | TRBV19 | . | CASGWAHEQFF | TGTGCCAGTGGGTGGGCCCATGAGCAGTTCTTC
many | 11 | TRBJ2-3 | TRBV20-1 | . | CSASIRDTQYF | TGCAGTGCTAGCATTCGGGATACGCAGTATTTT
. | 14 | TRBJ2-5 | TRBV6-2/TRBV6-3 | TRBD1 | CASINGGQAVGQYF | TGTGCCAGCATCAATGGGGGACAGGCCGTGGGCCAGTACTTC
many | 12 | TRBJ2-2 | TRBV7-8 | . | CASSPVTGELFF | TGTGCCAGCAGCCCAGTCACCGGGGAGCTGTTTTTT
many | 15 | TRBJ1-1 | TRBV21-1 | . | CAPSTRTPMNTEAFF | TGTGCCCCTTCGACGCGGACACCAATGAACACTGAAGCTTTCTTT
many | 15 | TRBJ2-5 | TRBV5-4 | TRBD2 | CATRAGGELQETQYF | TGTGCCACCCGGGCGGGGGGGGAGTTACAAGAGACCCAGTACTTC
many | 14 | TRBJ2-3 | TRBV9 | . | CASSKQENTDTQYF | TGTGCCAGCTCCAAGCAAGAAAACACAGATACGCAGTATTTT
many | 15 | TRBJ2-1 | TRBV3-1 | TRBD2 | CASSPASGTYNEQFF | TGTGCCAGCAGCCCCGCTAGCGGGACCTACAATGAGCAGTTCTTC
many | 15 | TRBJ2-5 | TRBV21-1 | . | CASSIWARVQETQYF | TGTGCCAGCAGCATTTGGGCGAGGGTTCAAGAGACCCAGTACTTC
many | 13 | TRBJ2-2 | TRBV6-2/TRBV6-3 | . | CASSVGDTGELFF | TGTGCCAGCAGCGTTGGAGACACCGGGGAGCTGTTTTTT
many | 12 | TRBJ2-7 | TRBV18 | . | CASSPGEGEQYF | TGTGCCAGCTCACCGGGAGAGGGAGAGCAGTACTTC
many | 12 | TRBJ2-2 | TRBV6-2/TRBV6-3 | . | CASIEGSGELFF | TGTGCCAGCATAGAAGGGTCCGGGGAGCTGTTTTTT
many | 13 | TRBJ2-7 | TRBV11-2 | . | CASTSVMVDEQYF | TGTGCCAGCACCTCAGTCATGGTCGACGAGCAGTACTTC
many | 14 | TRBJ2-7 | TRBV6-5 | TRBD1 | CASSPRTGWNEQYF | TGTGCCAGCAGTCCCCGGACAGGGTGGAACGAGCAGTACTTC
many | 13 | TRBJ2-7 | TRBV25-1 | . | CASTRANTYEQYF | TGTGCCAGCACCAGGGCCAATACCTACGAGCAGTACTTC
many | 14 | TRBJ1-5 | TRBV7-2 | TRBD1 | CASSSGQGFRAQHF | TGTGCCAGCAGCTCCGGACAGGGCTTCAGAGCCCAGCATTTT
few | 16 | TRBJ1-6 | TRBV6-2/TRBV6-3 | . | CASSTNPGASSSPLHF | TGTGCCAGCAGTACTAACCCAGGGGCGAGCAGTTCACCCCTCCACTTT
few | 17 | TRBJ2-6 | TRBV19 | . | CASSRNRLGSGANVLTF | TGTGCCAGTAGTCGGAACAGGTTGGGCTCTGGGGCCAACGTCCTGACTTTC
many | 18 | TRBJ2-6 | TRBV2 | TRBD2 | CASRGGTGGRSGANVLTF | TGTGCCAGCCGGGGGGGGACCGGGGGCCGCTCTGGGGCCAACGTCCTGACTTTC
. | 17 | TRBJ2-7 | TRBV11-2 | . | CASSLGGTGGFSYEQYF | TGTGCCAGCAGCCTAGGGGGGACGGGGGGATTCTCCTACGAGCAGTACTTC
many | 12 | TRBJ2-7 | TRBV5-1 | . | CASKDSSYEQYF | TGCGCCAGCAAGGACAGCTCCTACGAGCAGTACTTC
. | 11 | TRBJ2-1 | TRBV29-1 | . | CSCKAYNEQFF | TGCAGCTGCAAGGCTTACAATGAGCAGTTCTTC
many | 13 | TRBJ2-7 | TRBV7-2 | . | CASSFYPKGEQYF | TGTGCCAGCAGCTTTTACCCCAAGGGAGAGCAGTACTTC
many | 11 | TRBJ1-1 | TRBV20-1 | TRBD1 | CSAYQGAEAFF | TGCAGTGCGTACCAGGGGGCTGAAGCTTTCTTT
many | 14 | TRBJ1-1 | TRBV5-1 | TRBD1 | CASSPTRDRGRAFF | TGCGCCAGCAGCCCAACGCGGGACAGGGGCCGAGCTTTCTTT
many | 15 | TRBJ1-1 | TRBV15 | . | CATSRDSALNTEAFF | TGTGCCACCAGCAGAGATTCAGCCCTGAACACTGAAGCTTTCTTT
many | 15 | TRBJ1-4 | TRBV5-1 | . | CASSITASLNEKLFF | TGCGCCAGCAGCATAACAGCGTCTCTCAATGAAAAACTGTTTTTT
many | 13 | TRBJ2-4 | TRBV18 | . | CATSSEGGNIQYF | TGTGCCACCTCCTCGGAGGGGGGAAACATTCAGTACTTC
. | 14 | TRBJ2-3 | TRBV4-1 | . | CASSQTTVTDTQYF | TGTGCCAGCAGCCAAACAACTGTGACAGATACGCAGTATTTT
many | 15 | TRBJ2-3 | TRBV6-6 | . | CASTNPGTSTDTQYF | TGTGCCAGCACCAACCCCGGGACTAGCACAGATACGCAGTATTTT
. | 13 | TRBJ1-2 | TRBV29-1 | TRBD1 | CSVTTGGALGYTF | TGCAGCGTTACCACAGGGGGCGCCCTGGGCTACACCTTC
many | 13 | TRBJ1-2 | TRBV2 | . | CASFTLGSAGYTF | TGTGCCAGCTTCACCCTAGGCTCGGCAGGCTACACCTTC
many | 16 | TRBJ1-1 | TRBV5-1 | TRBD1 | CASSQTGSRGYTEAFF | TGCGCCAGCAGCCAGACAGGGAGTAGGGGTTACACTGAAGCTTTCTTT
many | 17 | TRBJ1-5 | TRBV7-2 | . | CASSFRDRNPRNQPQHF | TGTGCCAGCAGCTTCCGGGACCGAAACCCCCGCAATCAGCCCCAGCATTTT
many | 13 | TRBJ2-2 | TRBV24-1 | . | CATGAKNTGELFF | TGTGCCACGGGGGCGAAGAACACCGGGGAGCTGTTTTTT
many | 13 | TRBJ2-7 | TRBV9 | . | CASSPQGPYEQYF | TGTGCCAGCAGCCCGCAGGGCCCCTACGAGCAGTACTTC
. | 14 | TRBJ1-1 | TRBV18 | . | CASSPTVIVGEAFF | TGTGCCAGCTCACCCACCGTTATCGTAGGTGAAGCTTTCTTT
many | 14 | TRBJ1-2 | TRBV29-1 | . | CSVGHRQSDYGYTF | TGCAGCGTTGGTCACCGACAATCGGACTATGGCTACACCTTC
many | 17 | TRBJ1-6 | TRBV7-2 | TRBD1 | CASSRDRDPFYRSPLHF | TGTGCCAGCAGCCGTGACAGGGACCCCTTCTACAGGTCACCCCTCCACTTT
few | 16 | TRBJ2-5 | TRBV7-3 | TRBD1 | CASSPGTAAYQETQYF | TGTGCCAGCAGCCCCGGGACAGCCGCGTACCAAGAGACCCAGTACTTC
. | 16 | TRBJ2-1 | TRBV5-4 | TRBD2 | CASSLDRGRAANEQFF | TGTGCCAGCAGCTTGGATCGCGGGAGGGCGGCCAATGAGCAGTTCTTC
. | 16 | TRBJ2-1 | TRBV10-3 | TRBD2 | CAISDGINSGSREQFF | TGTGCCATCAGTGACGGGATTAATAGCGGGAGTCGTGAGCAGTTCTTC
. | 17 | TRBJ2-2 | TRBV7-2 | . | CASSSPAGVNTGELFFF | .
many | 13 | TRBJ2-7 | TRBV4-1 | TRBD1 | CASSQGTGAEQYF | TGCGCCAGCAGCCAAGGGACAGGGGCCGAGCAGTACTTC